The present entry profiles one T cell receptor (beta chain) with its context. This sample was taken from a study of cytomegalovirus exposure and HLA in healthy donors. Germline V gene data show CDR1 as MNHNS and CDR2 as SASEGT. The CDR3 length is 14 residues. Trimming removed 2 bases from V and 11 bases from J, with 18 bases in between. 13 Jbeta primers and 60 Vbeta primers were used for the PCR. Only in-frame clones appear in the TCRdb table, and some are missing; sequencing was by immunoSEQ multiplex PCR. The sample shows around 300,000 clones, over 85% of them seen only once. This rearrangement joins TRBV6-1 to TRBJ1-1; D is unclear. The specimen was PBMCs. This sequence originates from a woman under 30 in good health and CMV-seronegative. The CDR3 loop is CASSEMTDLRGAFF. The CDR3 DNA is TGTGCCAGCAGTGAAATGACTGACCTCCGCGGCGCTTTCTTT.